The entry that follows covers one T cell receptor (beta chain) sequence. What it recognizes is unknown. Germline V CDR1 and CDR2: SNHLY, FYNNEI. This CDR3 spans 12 amino acids. V lost 4 bases and J lost 9, with 7 bases in between. The sample's time point: cycle 4 day 1 (C4D1), after more than five weeks of nivolumab. Brentuximab vedotin exposure varied, and every patient relapsed after autologous stem cell transplantation. The record originates from a study of PD-1 blockade in classical Hodgkin lymphoma. Study-wide background: Administration of nivolumab to patients was at 3 mg/kg intravenously every 2 weeks. Study conclusions and caveats: Newly diagnosed patients were said to have less baseline TCR diversity than healthy donors did. Exclusion applied to patients who initiated nivolumab less than 1 year following ASCT. CD4+ TCR diversity, unlike CD8+, rose significantly by C4D1.

Here immunoSEQ multiplex PCR was the method, and the copy in TCRdb shows in-frame clones only, minus some. This repertoire shows some 90,000 clones, roughly 73% found once; its top ten account for less than 10%. This TCR came from a human donor with classical Hodgkin lymphoma. The chain employs TRBV2 and TRBJ1-6; D remains unclear. The sample in question was peripheral blood mononuclear cells (PBMCs), obtained before the fourth cycle of nivolumab. CDR3 nucleotides: TGTGCCAGCAGTGGGGTGGTTTCACCCCTCCACTTT. Protein product: CASSGVVSPLHF.